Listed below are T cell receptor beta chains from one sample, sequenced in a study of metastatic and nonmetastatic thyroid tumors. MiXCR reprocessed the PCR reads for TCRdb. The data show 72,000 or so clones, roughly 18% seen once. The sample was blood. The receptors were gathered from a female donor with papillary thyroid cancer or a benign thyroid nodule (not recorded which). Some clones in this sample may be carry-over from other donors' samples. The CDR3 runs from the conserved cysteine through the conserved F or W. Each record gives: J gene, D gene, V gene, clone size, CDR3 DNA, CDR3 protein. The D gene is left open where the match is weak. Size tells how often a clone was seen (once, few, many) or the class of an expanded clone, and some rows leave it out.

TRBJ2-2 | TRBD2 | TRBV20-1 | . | TGCAGTGCGAGGACTAGCGGGACCGGGGAGCTGTTTTTT | CSARTSGTGELFF
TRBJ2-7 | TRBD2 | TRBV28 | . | TGTGCCAGCAAGAACCTAGCGGGAGTGGACGAGCAGTACTTC | CASKNLAGVDEQYF
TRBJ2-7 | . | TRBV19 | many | TGTGCCAGTAGTAAAACCTTTTGGGATCACGAGCAGTACTTC | CASSKTFWDHEQYF
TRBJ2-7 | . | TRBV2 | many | TGTGCCAGCAGCACCCAGGGGAACGAGCAGTACTTC | CASSTQGNEQYF
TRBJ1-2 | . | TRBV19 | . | TGTGCCATCTTACCTGACCGGGACGCCCCACTGGCCACCTTC | CAILPDRDAPLATF
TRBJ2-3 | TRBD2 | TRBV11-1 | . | TGTGCCAGCAGCCACATCCTAGCGGTAGAGCCCACAGATACGCAGTATTTT | CASSHILAVEPTDTQYF
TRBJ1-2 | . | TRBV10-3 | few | TGTGCCATCACAGGCGGCGTCTATGGCTACACCTTC | CAITGGVYGYTF
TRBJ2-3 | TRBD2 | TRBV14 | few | TGTGCCAGCAGCGAGGTGGCGGGAGGAGGGGCAGATACGCAGTATTTT | CASSEVAGGGADTQYF
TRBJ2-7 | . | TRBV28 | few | TGTGCCAGCAGGGTGGGGGGACATTGCGAGCAGTACTTC | CASRVGGHCEQYF
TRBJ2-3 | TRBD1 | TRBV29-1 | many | TGCAGCGTAAACAGGGGTCCAGATACGCAGTATTTT | CSVNRGPDTQYF
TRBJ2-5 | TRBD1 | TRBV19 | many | TGTGCCAGTAGTAGGACAGGGTTGGACGCGGCCCAGTACTTC | CASSRTGLDAAQYF
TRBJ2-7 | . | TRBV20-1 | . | TGCAGTGCTAGACCACGGGAGACATGGTCGATCTACGAGCAGTACTTC | CSARPRETWSIYEQYF
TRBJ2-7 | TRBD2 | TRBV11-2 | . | TGTGCCAGCAGCCCCGCCGGGACTAGCGTGAAAGAGGCCTCCTACGAGCAGTACTTC | CASSPAGTSVKEASYEQYF